This section outlines one T cell receptor beta chain sequence together with its context. The antigen is not known. Some 30,000 T cell genomes (approximately 0.2 ug DNA) went into each sorted-subset replicate. Repertoires were generated with immunoSEQ multiplex PCR, while TCRdb's copy carries only in-frame clones and drops some. The repertoire has about 550,000 clones, around 95% of them found once; the top ten carry roughly 0.1%. Per germline, CDR1 SGHVS and CDR2 FQNEAQ. CDR3 length: 16 amino acids. J was trimmed by 3 bases and V by 4 bases; bases with no gene match: 9. The naive CD8 subset, CD45RO-negative cells positively selected for CCR7, excluded terminally differentiated effector memory CD45RA+ cells. All donors qualified as healthy HIV-negative adults and had experienced no recent acute infections or vaccinations. These data belong to a study of shared clonotypes between healthy human individuals.

Study-wide points: Among non-shared clonotypes, generation probabilities were lower than among those shared by all four donors. Owing to a small donor count, the genetic and exposure-history diversity represented was limited.

V gene TRBV7-8 combines with J gene TRBJ2-1, with TRBD2 matching over 7 bases. The receptor comes from a woman aged 30 to 39 in good health. Sequencing was done on a sample of naive CD8+ T cells sorted from blood. The chain's CDR3 is CASSSLGEGLYNEQFF. In DNA form, the CDR3 reads TGTGCCAGCAGCTCTTTGGGGGAGGGCCTCTACAATGAGCAGTTCTTC.